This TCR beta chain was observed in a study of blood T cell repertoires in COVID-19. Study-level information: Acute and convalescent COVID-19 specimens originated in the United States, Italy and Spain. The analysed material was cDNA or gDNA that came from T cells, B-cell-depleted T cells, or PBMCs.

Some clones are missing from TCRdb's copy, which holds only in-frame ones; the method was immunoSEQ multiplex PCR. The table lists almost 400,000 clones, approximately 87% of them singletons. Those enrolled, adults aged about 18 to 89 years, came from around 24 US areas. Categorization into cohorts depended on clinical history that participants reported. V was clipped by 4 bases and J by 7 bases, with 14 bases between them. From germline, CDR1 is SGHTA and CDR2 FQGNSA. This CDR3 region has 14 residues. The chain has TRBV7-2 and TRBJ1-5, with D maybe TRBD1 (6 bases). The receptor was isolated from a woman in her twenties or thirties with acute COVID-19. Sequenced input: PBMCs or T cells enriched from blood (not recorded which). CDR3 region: CASSSAGAGQPQHF. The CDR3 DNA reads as TGTGCCAGCAGCTCGGCGGGGGCGGGGCAGCCCCAGCATTTT.